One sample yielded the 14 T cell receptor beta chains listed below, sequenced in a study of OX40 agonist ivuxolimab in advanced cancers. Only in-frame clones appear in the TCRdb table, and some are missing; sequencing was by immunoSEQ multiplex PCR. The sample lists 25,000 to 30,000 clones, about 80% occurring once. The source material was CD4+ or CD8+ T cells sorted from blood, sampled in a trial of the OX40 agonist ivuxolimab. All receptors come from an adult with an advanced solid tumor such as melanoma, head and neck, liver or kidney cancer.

CDR3 region: CASRSFITTGSDTQYF. The CDR3 region has the DNA TGCGCCAGCCGGTCGTTTATTACCACAGGCTCAGATACGCAGTATTTT. V gene TRBV5-1 combines with J gene TRBJ2-3; a weak D match, TRBD1 (5 bases). Germline V CDR1 and CDR2: SGHRS, YFSETQ. Trimming took 7 bases from V and 4 from J, leaving 22 bases between them. The CDR3 loop spans 16 amino acids.

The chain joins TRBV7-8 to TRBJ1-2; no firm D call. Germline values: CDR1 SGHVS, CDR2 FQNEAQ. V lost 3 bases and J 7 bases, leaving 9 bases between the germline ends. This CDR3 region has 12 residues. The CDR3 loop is CASSFGIGGYTF. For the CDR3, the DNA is TGTGCCAGCAGCTTCGGGATAGGTGGCTACACCTTC.

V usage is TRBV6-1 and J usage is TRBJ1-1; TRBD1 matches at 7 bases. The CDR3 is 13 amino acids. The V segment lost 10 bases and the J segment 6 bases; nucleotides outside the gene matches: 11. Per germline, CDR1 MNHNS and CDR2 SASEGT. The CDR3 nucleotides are TGTGCCACCAAGGAAACAGGGGTCCCTGAAGCTTTCTTT. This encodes CATKETGVPEAFF.

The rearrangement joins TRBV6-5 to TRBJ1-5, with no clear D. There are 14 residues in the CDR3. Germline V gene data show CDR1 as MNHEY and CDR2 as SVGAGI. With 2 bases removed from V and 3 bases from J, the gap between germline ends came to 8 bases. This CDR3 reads CASSYEVTNQPQHF. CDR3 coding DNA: TGTGCCAGCAGTTACGAAGTCACCAATCAGCCCCAGCATTTT.

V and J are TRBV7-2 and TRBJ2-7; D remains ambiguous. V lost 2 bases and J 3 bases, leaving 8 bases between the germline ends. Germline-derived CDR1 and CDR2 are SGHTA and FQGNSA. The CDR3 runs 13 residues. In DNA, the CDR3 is TGTGCCAGCAGCTTATTGGCGTACTACGAGCAGTACTTC. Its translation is CASSLLAYYEQYF.

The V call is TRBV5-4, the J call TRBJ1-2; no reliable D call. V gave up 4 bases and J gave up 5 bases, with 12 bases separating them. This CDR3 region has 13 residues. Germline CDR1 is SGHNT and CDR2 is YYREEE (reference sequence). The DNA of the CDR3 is TGTGCCAGCAGCCGAGACCGCCAGTATGGCTACACCTTC. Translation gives CASSRDRQYGYTF.

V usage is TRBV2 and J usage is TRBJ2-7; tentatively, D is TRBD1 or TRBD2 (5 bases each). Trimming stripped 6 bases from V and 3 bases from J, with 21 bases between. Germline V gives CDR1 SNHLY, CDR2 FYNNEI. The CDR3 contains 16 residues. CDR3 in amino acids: CASRIDLGVWVYEQYF. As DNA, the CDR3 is TGTGCCAGCAGGATTGATTTGGGGGTCTGGGTCTACGAGCAGTACTTC.

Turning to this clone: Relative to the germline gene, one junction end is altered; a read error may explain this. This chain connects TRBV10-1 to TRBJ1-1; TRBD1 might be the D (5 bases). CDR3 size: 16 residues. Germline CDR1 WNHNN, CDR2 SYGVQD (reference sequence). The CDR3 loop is CASSERSTAGNAEAFF. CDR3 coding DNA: TGCGCCAGCAGTGAAAGGTCTACGGCAGGGAACGCTGAAGCTTTCTTT.

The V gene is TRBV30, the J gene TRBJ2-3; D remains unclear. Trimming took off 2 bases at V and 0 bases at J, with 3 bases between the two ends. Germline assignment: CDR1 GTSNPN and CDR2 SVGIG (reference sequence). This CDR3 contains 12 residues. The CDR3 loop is CAWSFSTDTQYF. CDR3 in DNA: TGTGCCTGGAGTTTCAGCACAGATACGCAGTATTTT.

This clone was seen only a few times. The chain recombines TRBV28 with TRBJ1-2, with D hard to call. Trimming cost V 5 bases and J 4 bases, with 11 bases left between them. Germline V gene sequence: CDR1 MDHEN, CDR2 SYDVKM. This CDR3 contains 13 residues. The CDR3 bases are TGTGCCAGCAGTCCTCAGAATCTCTATGGCTACACCTTC. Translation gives CASSPQNLYGYTF.

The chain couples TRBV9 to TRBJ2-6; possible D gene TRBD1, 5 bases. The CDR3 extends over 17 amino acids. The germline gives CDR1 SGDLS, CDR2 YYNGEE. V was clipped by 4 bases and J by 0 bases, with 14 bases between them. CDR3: CASSRIPTDSGANVLTF. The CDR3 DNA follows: TGTGCCAGCAGCAGAATACCGACAGACTCTGGGGCCAACGTCCTGACTTTC. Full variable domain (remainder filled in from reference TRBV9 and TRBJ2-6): DSGVTQTPKHLITATGQRVTLRCSPRSGDLSVYWYQQSLDQGLQFLIQYYNGEERAKGNILERFSAQQFPDLHSELNLSSLELGDSALYFCASSRIPTDSGANVLTFGAGSRLTVL.

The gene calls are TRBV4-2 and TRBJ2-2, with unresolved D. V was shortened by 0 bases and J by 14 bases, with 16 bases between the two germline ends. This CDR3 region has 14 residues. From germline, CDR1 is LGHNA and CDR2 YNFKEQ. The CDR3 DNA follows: TGTGCCAGCAGCCAAGATATTCTTAGGCCGGTACTGTTTTTT. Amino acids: CASSQDILRPVLFF.

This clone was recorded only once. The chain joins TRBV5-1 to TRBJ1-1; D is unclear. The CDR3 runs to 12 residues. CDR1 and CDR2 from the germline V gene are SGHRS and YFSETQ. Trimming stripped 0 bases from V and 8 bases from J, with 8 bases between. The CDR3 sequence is CASSLDKREAFF. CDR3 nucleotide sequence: TGCGCCAGCAGCTTGGATAAGAGGGAAGCTTTCTTT.

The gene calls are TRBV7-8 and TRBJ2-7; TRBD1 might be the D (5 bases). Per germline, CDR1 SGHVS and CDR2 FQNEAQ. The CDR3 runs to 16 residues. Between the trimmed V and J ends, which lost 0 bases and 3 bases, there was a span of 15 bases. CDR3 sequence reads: CASSLAVLKQDYEQYF. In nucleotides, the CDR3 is TGTGCCAGCAGCTTAGCGGTGTTAAAACAGGACTACGAGCAGTACTTC.